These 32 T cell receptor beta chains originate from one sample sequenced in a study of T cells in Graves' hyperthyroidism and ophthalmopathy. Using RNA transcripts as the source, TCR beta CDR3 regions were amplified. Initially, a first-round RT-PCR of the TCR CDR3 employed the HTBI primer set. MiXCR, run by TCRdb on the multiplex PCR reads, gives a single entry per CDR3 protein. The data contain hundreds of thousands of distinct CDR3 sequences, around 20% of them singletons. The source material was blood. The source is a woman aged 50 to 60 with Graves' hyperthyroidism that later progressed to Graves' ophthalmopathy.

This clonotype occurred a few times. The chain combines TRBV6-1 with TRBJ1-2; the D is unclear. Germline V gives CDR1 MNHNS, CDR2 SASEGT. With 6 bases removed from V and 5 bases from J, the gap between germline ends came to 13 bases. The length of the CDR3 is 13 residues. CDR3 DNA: TGTGCCAGCAGAAGACACGGCGATTATGGCTACACCTTC. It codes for CASRRHGDYGYTF.

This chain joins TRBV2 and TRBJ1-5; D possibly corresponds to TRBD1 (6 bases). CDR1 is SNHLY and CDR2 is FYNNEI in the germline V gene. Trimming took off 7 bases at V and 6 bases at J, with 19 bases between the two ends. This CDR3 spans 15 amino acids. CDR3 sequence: CASKKEQGLGQPQHF. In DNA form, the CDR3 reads TGTGCCAGCAAGAAAGAGCAGGGGTTAGGTCAGCCCCAGCATTTT. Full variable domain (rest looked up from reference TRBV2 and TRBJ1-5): EPEVTQTPSHQVTQMGQEVILRCVPISNHLYFYWYRQILGQKVEFLVSFYNNEISEKSEIFDDQFSVERPDGSNFTLKIRSTKLEDSAMYFCASKKEQGLGQPQHFGDGTRLSIL.

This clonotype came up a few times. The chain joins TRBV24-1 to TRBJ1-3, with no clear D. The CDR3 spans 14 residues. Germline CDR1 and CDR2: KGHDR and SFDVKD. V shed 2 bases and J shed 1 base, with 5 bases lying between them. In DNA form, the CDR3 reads TGTGCCACCAGTGATTCTGGTTCTGGAAACACCATATATTTT. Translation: CATSDSGSGNTIYF.

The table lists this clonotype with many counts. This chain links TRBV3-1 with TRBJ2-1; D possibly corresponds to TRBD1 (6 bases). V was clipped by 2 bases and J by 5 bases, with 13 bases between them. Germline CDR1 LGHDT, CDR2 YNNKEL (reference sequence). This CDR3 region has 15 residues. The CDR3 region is CASSQTGQSNNEQFF. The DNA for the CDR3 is TGTGCCAGCAGCCAAACGGGACAAAGCAACAATGAGCAGTTCTTC.

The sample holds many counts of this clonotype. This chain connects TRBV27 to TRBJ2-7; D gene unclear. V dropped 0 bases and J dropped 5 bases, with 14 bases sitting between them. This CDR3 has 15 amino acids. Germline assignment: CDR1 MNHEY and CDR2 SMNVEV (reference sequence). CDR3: CASSLSQAGANEQYF. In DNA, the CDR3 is TGTGCCAGCAGTTTATCTCAGGCAGGTGCCAACGAGCAGTACTTC.

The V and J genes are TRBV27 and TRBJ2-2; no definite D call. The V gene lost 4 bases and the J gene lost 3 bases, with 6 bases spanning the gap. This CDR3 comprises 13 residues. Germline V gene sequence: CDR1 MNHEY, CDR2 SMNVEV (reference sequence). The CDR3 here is CASSWVDTGELFF. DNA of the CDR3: TGTGCCAGCAGTTGGGTTGACACCGGGGAGCTGTTTTTT.

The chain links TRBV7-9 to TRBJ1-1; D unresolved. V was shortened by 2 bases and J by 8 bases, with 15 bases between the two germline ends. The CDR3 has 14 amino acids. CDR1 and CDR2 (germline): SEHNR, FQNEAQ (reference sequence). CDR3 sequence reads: CASSLMEAPDEAFF. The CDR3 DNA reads TGTGCCAGCAGCTTAATGGAGGCCCCTGACGAAGCTTTCTTT.

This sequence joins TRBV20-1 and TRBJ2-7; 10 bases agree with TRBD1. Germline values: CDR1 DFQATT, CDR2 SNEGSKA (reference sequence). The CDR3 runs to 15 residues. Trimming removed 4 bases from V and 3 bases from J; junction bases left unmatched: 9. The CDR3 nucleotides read TGCAGTGCTATCTCCCCCCGGGACAGGGGCTACGAGCAGTACTTC. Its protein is CSAISPRDRGYEQYF.

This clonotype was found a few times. This CDR3 reads CAWSLLSGANVLTF. The CDR3 DNA reads TGTGCCTGGAGTCTCCTCTCTGGGGCCAACGTCCTGACTTTC. The chain joins TRBV30 to TRBJ2-6, with D hard to call. V shed 2 bases and J shed 0 bases, with 5 bases lying between them. Germline V lookup: CDR1 GTSNPN, CDR2 SVGIG (reference sequence). This CDR3 is 14 amino acids long.

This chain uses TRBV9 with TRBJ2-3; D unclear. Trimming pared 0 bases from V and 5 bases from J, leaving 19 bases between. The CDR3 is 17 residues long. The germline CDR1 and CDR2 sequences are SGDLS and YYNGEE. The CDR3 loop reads CASSVGPLGGYEDTQYF. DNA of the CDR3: TGTGCCAGCAGCGTAGGGCCCCTCGGCGGCTACGAAGATACGCAGTATTTT.

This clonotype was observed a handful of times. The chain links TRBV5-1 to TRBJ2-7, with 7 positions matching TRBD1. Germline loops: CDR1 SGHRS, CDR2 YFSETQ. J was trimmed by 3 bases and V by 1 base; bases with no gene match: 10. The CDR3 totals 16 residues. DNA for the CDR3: TGCGCCAGCAGCTTGAGGGCCAGGGGGTTGAACTACGAGCAGTACTTC. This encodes CASSLRARGLNYEQYF.

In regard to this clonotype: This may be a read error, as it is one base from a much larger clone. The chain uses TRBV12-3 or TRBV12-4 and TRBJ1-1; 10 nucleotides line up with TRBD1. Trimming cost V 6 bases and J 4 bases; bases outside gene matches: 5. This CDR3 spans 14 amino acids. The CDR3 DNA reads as TGTGCCAGCAGCCGGGGACAGGGGATCACTGAAGCTTTCTTT. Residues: CASSRGQGITEAFF.

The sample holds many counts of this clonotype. In DNA, the CDR3 is TGTGCCAGCTCACCAGATCAGAACACTGAAGCTTTCTTT. Residues: CASSPDQNTEAFF. This sequence joins TRBV18 and TRBJ1-1; no reliable D call. There are 13 residues in the CDR3. Germline V gene lookup returns CDR1 KGHSH and CDR2 LQKENI. V was shortened by 2 bases and J by 1 base, with 5 bases between the two germline ends. The whole variable domain, filled in from reference TRBV18 and TRBJ1-1, reads NAGVMQNPRHLVRRRGQEARLRCSPMKGHSHVYWYRQLPEEGLKFMVYLQKENIIDESGMPKERFSAEFPKEGPSILRIQQVVRGDSAAYFCASSPDQNTEAFFGQGTRLTVV.

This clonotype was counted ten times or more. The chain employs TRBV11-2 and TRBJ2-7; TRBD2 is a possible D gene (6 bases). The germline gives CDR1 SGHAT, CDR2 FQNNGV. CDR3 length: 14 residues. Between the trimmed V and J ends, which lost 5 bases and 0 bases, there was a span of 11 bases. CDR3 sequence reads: CASSTPGSSYEQYF. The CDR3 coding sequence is TGTGCCAGCAGCACCCCCGGGAGCTCCTACGAGCAGTACTTC.

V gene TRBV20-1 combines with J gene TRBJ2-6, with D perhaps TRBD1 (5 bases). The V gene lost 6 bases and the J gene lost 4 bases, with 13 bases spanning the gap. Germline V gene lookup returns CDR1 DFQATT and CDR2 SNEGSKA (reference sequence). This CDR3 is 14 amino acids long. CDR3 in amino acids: CSAKRGAGANVLTF. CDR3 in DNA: TGCAGTGCCAAAAGGGGTGCCGGGGCCAACGTCCTGACTTTC.

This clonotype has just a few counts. CDR3 coding DNA: TGCAGTGCTAGTCCCCGGGGACAGGGGAGTTCGGGAAACACCATATATTTT. Translated: CSASPRGQGSSGNTIYF. The genes are TRBV20-1 and TRBJ1-3; 10 nucleotides align to TRBD1. The CDR3 spans 17 residues. Trimming removed 3 bases from V and 4 bases from J; junction bases left unmatched: 12. Germline-derived CDR1 and CDR2 are DFQATT and SNEGSKA (reference sequence).

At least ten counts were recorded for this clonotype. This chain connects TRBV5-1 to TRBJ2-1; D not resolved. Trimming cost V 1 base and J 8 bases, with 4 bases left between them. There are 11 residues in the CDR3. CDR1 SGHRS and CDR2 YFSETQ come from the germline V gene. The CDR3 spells CASSLRDEQFF. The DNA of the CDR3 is TGCGCCAGCAGCTTGAGGGATGAGCAGTTCTTC.

CDR3 DNA sequence: TGTGCCAGCAGGCCTACAACAGGGTCTGGAAACACCATATATTTT. Protein: CASRPTTGSGNTIYF. V usage is TRBV3-1 and J usage is TRBJ1-3, with a weak D call TRBD1 (6 bases). V lost 6 bases, J lost 1 base, and 13 bases lay in between. CDR3 size: 15 residues. In germline, CDR1 is LGHDT, CDR2 YNNKEL (reference sequence).

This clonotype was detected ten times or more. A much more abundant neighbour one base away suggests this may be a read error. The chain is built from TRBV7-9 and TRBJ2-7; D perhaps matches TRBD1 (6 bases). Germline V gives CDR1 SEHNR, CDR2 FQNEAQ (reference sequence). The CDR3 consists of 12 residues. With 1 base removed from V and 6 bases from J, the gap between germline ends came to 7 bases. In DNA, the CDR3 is TGTGCCAGCAGCTTAGACAGGGTCGAGCAGTACTTC. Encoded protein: CASSLDRVEQYF.

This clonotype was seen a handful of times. CDR3 sequence: CASSPSYGGSGERQPQHF. CDR3 DNA: TGTGCCAGCAGTCCGAGTTATGGGGGGTCGGGGGAGAGACAGCCCCAGCATTTT. This rearrangement joins TRBV7-8 to TRBJ1-5; D is possibly TRBD1 (5 bases). The CDR3 has 18 residues. V was clipped by 6 bases and J by 7 bases, with 28 bases between them. In germline, CDR1 is SGHVS, CDR2 FQNEAQ. Full variable domain (remainder filled in from reference TRBV7-8 and TRBJ1-5): GAGVSQSPRYKVAKRGQDVALRCDPISGHVSLFWYQQALGQGPEFLTYFQNEAQLDKSGLPSDRFFAERPEGSVSTLKIQRTQQEDSAVYLCASSPSYGGSGERQPQHFGDGTRLSIL.

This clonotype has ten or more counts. This chain's CDR3 is CASSLPTGGTEAFF. The CDR3 coding sequence is TGCGCCAGCAGCTTACCGACAGGGGGGACTGAAGCTTTCTTT. The chain joins TRBV5-1 to TRBJ1-1, with 9 bases aligning to TRBD1. V lost 2 bases to trimming and J lost 5 bases; unmatched junction nucleotides: 4. Per the germline V gene, CDR1 is SGHRS and CDR2 is YFSETQ. The CDR3 contains 14 residues.

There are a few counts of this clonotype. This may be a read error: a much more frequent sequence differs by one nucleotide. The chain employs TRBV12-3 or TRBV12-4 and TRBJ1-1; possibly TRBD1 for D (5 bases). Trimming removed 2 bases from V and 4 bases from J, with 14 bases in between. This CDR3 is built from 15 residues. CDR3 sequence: CASSLTRADGTEAFF. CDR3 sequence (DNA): TGTGCCAGCAGTTTAACCAGGGCCGATGGCACTGAAGCTTTCTTT.

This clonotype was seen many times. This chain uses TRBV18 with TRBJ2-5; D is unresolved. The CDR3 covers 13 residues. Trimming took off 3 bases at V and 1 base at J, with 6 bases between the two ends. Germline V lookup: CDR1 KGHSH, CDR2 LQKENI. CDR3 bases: TGTGCCAGCTCACCGGCAATCCAAGAGACCCAGTACTTC. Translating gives CASSPAIQETQYF.

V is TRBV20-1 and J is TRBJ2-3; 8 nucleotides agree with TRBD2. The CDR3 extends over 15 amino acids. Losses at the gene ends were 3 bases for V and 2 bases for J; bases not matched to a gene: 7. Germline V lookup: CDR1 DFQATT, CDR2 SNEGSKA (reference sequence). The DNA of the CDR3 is TGCAGTGCTAGTAGGTCTAGCGGGTTCACAGATACGCAGTATTTT. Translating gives CSASRSSGFTDTQYF.

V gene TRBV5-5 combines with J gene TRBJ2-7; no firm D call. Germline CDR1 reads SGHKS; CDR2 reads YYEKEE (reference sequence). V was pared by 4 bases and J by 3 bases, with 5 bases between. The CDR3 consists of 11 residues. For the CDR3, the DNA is TGTGCCAGCAGCCTTGTCTACGAGCAGTACTTC. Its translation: CASSLVYEQYF.

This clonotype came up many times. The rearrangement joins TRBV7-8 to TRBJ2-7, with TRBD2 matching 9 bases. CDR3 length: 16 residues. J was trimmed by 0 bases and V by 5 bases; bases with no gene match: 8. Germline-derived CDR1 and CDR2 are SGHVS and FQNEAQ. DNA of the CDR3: TGTGCCAGCAGCGTTAGCGGGGGCTCTACCTCCTACGAGCAGTACTTC. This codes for CASSVSGGSTSYEQYF.

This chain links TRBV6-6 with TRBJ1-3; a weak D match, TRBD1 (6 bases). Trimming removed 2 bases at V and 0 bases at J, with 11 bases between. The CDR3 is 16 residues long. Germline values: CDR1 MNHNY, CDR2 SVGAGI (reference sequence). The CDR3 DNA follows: TGTGCCAGCAGTTACACCATAGGGGGCTCTGGAAACACCATATATTTT. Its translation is CASSYTIGGSGNTIYF.

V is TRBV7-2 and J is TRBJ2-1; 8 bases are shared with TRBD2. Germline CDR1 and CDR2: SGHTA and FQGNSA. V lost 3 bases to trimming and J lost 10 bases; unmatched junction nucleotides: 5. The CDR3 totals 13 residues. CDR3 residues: CASSFSGGLEQFF. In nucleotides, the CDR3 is TGTGCCAGCAGCTTCAGCGGGGGCCTCGAGCAGTTCTTC.

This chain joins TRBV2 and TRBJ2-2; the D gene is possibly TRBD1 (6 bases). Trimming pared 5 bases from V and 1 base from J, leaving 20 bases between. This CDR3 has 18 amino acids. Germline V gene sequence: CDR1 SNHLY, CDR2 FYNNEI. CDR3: CASSSGRTAALNTGELFF. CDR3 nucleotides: TGTGCCAGCAGTTCGGGGCGGACAGCGGCCTTGAACACCGGGGAGCTGTTTTTT.

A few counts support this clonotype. The DNA of the CDR3 is TGCAGTGCTATCGGGGGAGTATCGGAGCAGTACTTC. The encoded protein is CSAIGGVSEQYF. The V gene is TRBV20-1, the J gene TRBJ2-7; TRBD2 is a possible D gene (6 bases). V was cut by 4 bases and J by 7 bases, with 14 bases left in between. The CDR3 contains 12 residues. CDR1 is DFQATT, CDR2 SNEGSKA, per germline (reference sequence).

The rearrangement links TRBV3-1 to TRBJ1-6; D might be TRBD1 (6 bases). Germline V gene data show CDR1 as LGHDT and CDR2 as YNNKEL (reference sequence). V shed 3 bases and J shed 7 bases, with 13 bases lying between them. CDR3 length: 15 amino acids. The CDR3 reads CASSHAGQYNSPLHF. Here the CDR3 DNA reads TGTGCCAGCAGCCACGCTGGACAGTACAATTCACCCCTCCACTTT.

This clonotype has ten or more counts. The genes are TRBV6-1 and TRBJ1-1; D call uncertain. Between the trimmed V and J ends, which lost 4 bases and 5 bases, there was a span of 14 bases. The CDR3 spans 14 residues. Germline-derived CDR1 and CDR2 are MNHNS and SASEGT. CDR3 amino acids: CASSAPLVATEAFF. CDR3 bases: TGTGCCAGCAGTGCCCCTTTAGTTGCTACTGAAGCTTTCTTT.